Sequencing of this TCR beta chain was carried out in a study of neurological immune-mediated disorders (dated by TCRdb to 2018 to 2020). About the study as a whole: Of the roughly 34 multiple sclerosis patients, about 31 had relapsing-remitting MS and 3 had secondary progressive MS. Peripheral blood TCR-beta repertoires from patients with HTLV-I-associated myelopathy (HAM/TSP), patients with multiple sclerosis, and healthy controls were compared in the study using UMI-based sequencing. Alongside PBMC samples, the set of some 100 TCR-beta libraries contained longitudinal samples, technical triplicates, and paired CD4+ and CD8+ T-cell subsets that had been sorted. Of the approximately 66 subjects in the cohort, roughly 14 were HAM/TSP patients, roughly 35 were multiple sclerosis patients, and about 20 were healthy controls.

For CDR1 and CDR2, the germline V gene lists KGHSH and LQKENI. Trimming at the junction amounts to 0 bases on V and 5 bases on J, and the germline ends lie 10 bases apart. The CDR3 contains 14 residues, cysteine and phenylalanine counted. Left in the record is the CDR3 DNA by itself, 42 bases read in frame from the first base. cDNA synthesis used template-switch 5'RACE with a primer carrying a 10-nucleotide random unique molecular identifier tagging each TCR transcript. Every sequencing run yielded over 180 million TCR-beta sequences covering 15-18 subjects. Total RNA was extracted with the RNeasy kit. The KAPA Real-time Library Amplification kit was used to amplify TCR-beta VDJ regions with primers for the TCR constant region and the 5'RACE anchor. A first PCR added sample indexes and Illumina adaptors, after which a second PCR increased the library yield. After Ampure bead purification, the TCR product of roughly 650 bp was size-selected on a 2% E-gel SizeSelection system. Library quality was checked on a Bioanalyzer, concentration was measured with Qubit, and libraries were quantified with the Kapa Library Quantification kit before pooling. An Illumina HiSeq 2500 was used to sequence the libraries paired-end at 2 x 150 bp. To increase sequence diversity, roughly 25-31% phiX was spiked into each library pool. Regarding the original processing steps: The UMI-based MiGEC pipeline processed quality-filtered reads and removed over 80% of raw TCR sequences during error correction. VDJ genes were aligned to IMGT germline references, and each clonotype was defined by a unique CDR3 amino acid sequence together with V-J genes. VDJtools evaluated clonal expansion, Shannon diversity and CDR3 relatedness (CalcPairwiseDistances, ClusterSamples); CLCbio workbench built phylogenetic trees. Using coefficient-of-variation modelling across technical triplicates, the study counted a clone as expanded if it had at least 8 unique UMIs. TCRdb reanalyzed the raw reads on its own, using fastp at Q25 for trimming and MiXCR for clone calling, and kept in-frame beta chains. Each entry is one CDR3 protein sequence, shown with its most common DNA and genes. Here the V and J calls rest on TCRdb's processing, not on the authors' analysis. The sample has about 62,000 distinct CDR3 sequences on record, less than 4% of them singletons. The ten largest clonotypes hold around 2.2% of the sample.

For the unsorted PBMC libraries, 2 million PBMCs were stored in RNAlater at -80 degrees C until RNA extraction and were used to generate the libraries. Multiple sclerosis patients were enrolled in a US clinical protocol under which disease progression was evaluated by magnetic resonance imaging. Peripheral blood was subjected to Ficoll-Hypaque density gradient centrifugation to isolate PBMCs, which were then cryopreserved in liquid nitrogen. This clonotype has just a few counts. Its specific antigen is unknown. No base-level quality is on record; no much larger clone is a single base apart. What the study reported, not specific to this receptor: Repertoires from 18 of 34 MS patients were grouped by phylogenetic analysis into a cluster of related CDR3 sequences, suggesting a possible repertoire-level signature. Across subjects, expanded clones never shared an identical CDR3 amino acid sequence, which suggests that the TCR-beta repertoires in every group were private. TCR clonal expansion was greatest in HAM/TSP patients and smallest in MS patients, who ranked below even healthy controls. No association of the MS cluster with clinical or MRI features was observed, and the need for larger cohorts was stated by the authors.

This TCR derives from a woman in her forties or fifties with multiple sclerosis. The chain is made from TRBV18 and TRBJ1-1; no D segment can be confidently identified. The sequencing input was PBMCs. At the DNA level, the sequence is TGTGCCAGCTCACCACCGGCGAGGAAGACTGAAGCTTTCTTT. Protein translation: CASSPPARKTEAFF. This CDR3, with the reference TRBV18 and TRBJ1-1 proteins standing in past its ends, gives the full variable domain NAGVMQNPRHLVRRRGQEARLRCSPMKGHSHVYWYRQLPEEGLKFMVYLQKENIIDESGMPKERFSAEFPKEGPSILRIQQVVRGDSAAYFCASSPPARKTEAFFGQGTRLTVV.